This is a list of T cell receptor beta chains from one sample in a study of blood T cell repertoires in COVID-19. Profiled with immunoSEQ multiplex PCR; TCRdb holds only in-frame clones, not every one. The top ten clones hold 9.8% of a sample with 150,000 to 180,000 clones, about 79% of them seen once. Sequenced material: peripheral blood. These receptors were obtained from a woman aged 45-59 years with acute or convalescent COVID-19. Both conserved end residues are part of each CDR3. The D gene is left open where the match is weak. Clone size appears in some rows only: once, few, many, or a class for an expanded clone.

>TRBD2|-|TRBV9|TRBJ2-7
TGTGCCAGCAGCGTTGAAGGACTAGCGGGATACGAGCAGTACTTC
CASSVEGLAGYEQYF
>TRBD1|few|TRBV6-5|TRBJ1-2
TGTGCCAGCAGTTACTCCACAGGGGGCGCAGACGGCTACACCTTC
CASSYSTGGADGYTF
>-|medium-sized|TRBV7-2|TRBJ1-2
TGTGCCAGCAGCTCCCCCGACAACCGATATGGCTACACCTTC
CASSSPDNRYGYTF
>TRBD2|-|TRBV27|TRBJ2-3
TGTGCCAGCAGTTTATCGAGCGGGGGCACAGATACGCAGTATTTT
CASSLSSGGTDTQYF
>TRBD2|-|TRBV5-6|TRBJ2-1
TGTGCCAGCAGCTTCCTCTTTGGGGCTAGCGGGAGAGTATCCAATGAGCAGTTCTTC
CASSFLFGASGRVSNEQFF
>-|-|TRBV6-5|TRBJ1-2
TGTGCCAGCACGACAGTTAACTATGGCTACACCTTC
CASTTVNYGYTF
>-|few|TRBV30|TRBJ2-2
TGTGCCTGGAGTGTTTTACCGGCCGGGGAGCTGTTTTTT
CAWSVLPAGELFF
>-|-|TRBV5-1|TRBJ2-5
TGCGCCAGCAGCTTTGGGGCGAGGGAGACCCAGTACTTC
CASSFGARETQYF
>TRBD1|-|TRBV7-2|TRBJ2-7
TGTGCCAGCAGCTTCGGGACAGATTCCTACGAGCAGTACTTC
CASSFGTDSYEQYF
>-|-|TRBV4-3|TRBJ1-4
TGCGCCAGCAGCCAGGCGTTGGGGACATCACGGGAAAAACTGTTTTTT
CASSQALGTSREKLFF